This entry concerns a single TCR beta chain. Its target is not known. From germline, CDR1 is SQVTM and CDR2 ANQGSEA. The CDR3 has 16 residues. The data are from a study of CXCR3-negative and CXCR3-positive naive CD8 T cells. Overall study findings and caveats: The study found that naive CXCR3-negative and CXCR3-positive cells shared TRBV-TRBJ usage, while memory cells differed.

UMI-labeled TRB cDNA libraries were prepared by 5' RACE. TCRdb re-called the 5' RACE reads, yielding one record per CDR3 amino acid sequence without DNA. In total, the table holds around 96,000 distinct CDR3 sequences. The V and J genes are TRBV29-1 and TRBJ2-2; the D call of TRBD1 rests on TCRdb alone, since no DNA is present to check it. The receptor was derived from a human donor in good health. Some clones in this sample may be carry-over from other donors' samples. Sequenced sample: naive CXCR3- CD8+ T cells from blood. Subset in this sample: CD45RO-CCR7+CD27+CD95- naive CD8+ T cells lacking CXCR3 (TNR3-). This chain's CDR3 is CSVEEAPTGNTGELFF.